This T cell receptor (beta chain) was sequenced during a study of type 1 and type 2 diabetes patients. PCR was run on genomic DNA. Amplification of the beta chain CDR3 used 30 forward and 13 reverse multiplex primers. One entry per CDR3 protein, called by TCRdb with MiXCR from the multiplex PCR reads. The repertoire holds approximately 260,000 distinct CDR3 sequences, with around 47% as singletons. Points from the study as a whole: A median of one highly-expanded CD4+ clone, covering 3% to 4.5% of reads, occurred in type 2 diabetes.

This clonotype was seen more than once but under ten times. As yet, its antigen is unknown. Diabetic patients met standard criteria for type 1 or type 2 diabetes. Each participant gave about 10 milliliters of peripheral blood. Germline CDR1 SGHVS, CDR2 FQNEAQ. V shed 3 bases and J shed 4 bases, with 9 bases lying between them. This CDR3 spans 14 amino acids. The rearrangement links TRBV7-8 to TRBJ2-2; D unresolved. Input material: peripheral blood mononuclear cells (PBMCs). This TCR derives from a man between 18 and 29 years old with type 2 diabetes. Here the CDR3 DNA reads TGTGCCAGCAGCTTTGGAGTCGCCACCGGGGAGCTGTTTTTT. Protein: CASSFGVATGELFF.